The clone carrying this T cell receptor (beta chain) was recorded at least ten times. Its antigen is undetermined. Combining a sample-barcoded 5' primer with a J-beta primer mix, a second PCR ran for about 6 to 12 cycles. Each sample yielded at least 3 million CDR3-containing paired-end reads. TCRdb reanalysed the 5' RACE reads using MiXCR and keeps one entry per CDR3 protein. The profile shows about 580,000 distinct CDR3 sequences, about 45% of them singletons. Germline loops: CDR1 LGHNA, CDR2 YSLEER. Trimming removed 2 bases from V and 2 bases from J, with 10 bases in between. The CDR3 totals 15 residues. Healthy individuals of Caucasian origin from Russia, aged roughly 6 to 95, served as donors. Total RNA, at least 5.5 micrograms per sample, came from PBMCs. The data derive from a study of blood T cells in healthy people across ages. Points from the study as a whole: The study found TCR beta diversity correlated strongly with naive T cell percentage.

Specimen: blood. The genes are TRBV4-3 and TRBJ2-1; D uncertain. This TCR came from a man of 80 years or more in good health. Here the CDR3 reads CASSQLAGPYNEQFF. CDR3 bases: TGCGCCAGCAGCCAACTCGCAGGTCCCTACAATGAGCAGTTCTTC.